This T cell receptor (beta chain) comes out of a study of blood T cells in healthy people across ages. A second PCR of roughly 7 to 11 cycles used a sample-barcoded 5' primer and a J-beta primer mix. Through a template-switch adaptor with 12 random nucleotides, each cDNA molecule received a tag. TCRdb passed the 5' RACE reads through MiXCR, listing each CDR3 protein once. The sample holds approximately 900,000 distinct CDR3 sequences; roughly 29% are singletons and the top ten take roughly 10%. The CDR3 consists of 12 residues. Germline CDR1 reads MNHNS; CDR2 reads SASEGT. With 11 bases removed from V and 7 bases from J, the gap between germline ends came to 18 bases. This same sample was also taken into another study, of T cells of mothers and their children. Per that paper: According to the study, all extracted RNA entered cDNA synthesis at around 1.5 ug per 15 ul. Reads obtained per mother exceeded 10 million TCR beta CDR3 reads, with several million obtained per child.

This chain links TRBV6-1 with TRBJ2-7, with D maybe TRBD2 (7 bases). The sample was blood. The sequence came from a woman aged 40-49 years in good health. CDR3 residues: CAALGGDNEQYF. The CDR3 DNA sequence: TGTGCCGCCCTGGGGGGGGACAATGAGCAGTACTTC.